Below, 5 T cell receptor beta chains from the same sample are listed, as sequenced in a study of cytotoxic CD8 clonotypes in ibrutinib-treated CLL. The method was immunoSEQ multiplex PCR; TCRdb's version includes in-frame clones alone and lacks a portion of them. The data show about 300,000 clones, 67% seen once. The specimen comprised PBMCs, sampled after 36 months of ibrutinib treatment. These receptors were collected from a human donor with chronic lymphocytic leukemia.

The chain couples TRBV5-1 to TRBJ2-7, with 11 bases identical to TRBD2. V dropped 4 bases and J dropped 4; count of bases not matched to a gene: 4. Germline V gives CDR1 SGHRS, CDR2 YFSETQ. This CDR3 comprises 14 residues. The DNA for the CDR3 is TGCGCCAGCAGCGTGACTAGCGGGGCTTACGAGCAGTACTTC. Protein sequence: CASSVTSGAYEQYF.

This clone occurred a few times. The J gene is TRBJ2-7, the V gene TRBV28, with a possible D match to TRBD2 (5 bases). Between the trimmed V and J ends, which lost 6 bases and 0 bases, there was a span of 6 bases. This CDR3 region has 12 residues. CDR1 MDHEN and CDR2 SYDVKM come from the germline V gene. The CDR3 loop is CASSGVSYEQYF. Written as DNA, the CDR3 is TGTGCCAGCAGCGGGGTCTCCTACGAGCAGTACTTC.

The genes are TRBV6-5 and TRBJ2-7, with 9 bases aligning to TRBD2. V lost 4 bases, J lost 1 base, and 8 bases stayed unmatched. This CDR3 is built from 16 residues. Germline V gene lookup returns CDR1 MNHEY and CDR2 SVGAGI. DNA of the CDR3: TGTGCCAGCAGTTCCCCCCCTAGCGGGACATCCTACGAGCAGTACTTC. It is translated as CASSSPPSGTSYEQYF.

A few counts support this clone. The V and J genes are TRBV2 and TRBJ2-7; no firm D call. Per the germline V gene, CDR1 is SNHLY and CDR2 is FYNNEI. This CDR3 contains 13 residues. V was pared by 6 bases and J by 3 bases, with 12 bases between. The CDR3 loop is CASRNGWFYEQYF. The CDR3 DNA reads as TGTGCCAGCAGAAATGGGTGGTTCTACGAGCAGTACTTC.

The V call is TRBV5-5, the J call TRBJ1-2; D is unresolved. The V gene lost 2 bases and the J gene lost 4 bases, with 12 bases spanning the gap. The germline V gene has CDR1 SGHKS and CDR2 YYEKEE (reference sequence). The CDR3 consists of 14 residues. The CDR3 region is CASSFRQEPYGYTF. CDR3 in DNA: TGTGCCAGCAGCTTTAGACAAGAACCCTATGGCTACACCTTC.